This T cell receptor (beta chain) was captured by sequencing in a study of T cells after yellow fever vaccination. About this clonotype: No antigen is known for it.

Overall study findings and caveats: Abundant clonotypes from the bulk population could contaminate FACS-sorted repertoires. Few clonotypes appeared in both CD4 and CD8 compartments.

Template switching by 5'RACE produced TCR cDNA, adding a universal primer site and UMIs. TCRdb re-derived calls from the 5' RACE reads in MiXCR, one entry per CDR3 protein. The sample comprises a few hundred thousand distinct CDR3 sequences, approximately 9% of which are singletons, and 15% to 20% rests with the top ten. The CDR3 extends over 16 amino acids. V dropped 8 bases and J dropped 5 bases, with 19 bases sitting between them. The J gene is TRBJ1-6, the V gene TRBV12-3 or TRBV12-4, with D maybe TRBD1 (6 bases). The TCR sequence derives from a man between 18 and 35 years old who received the YFV17D yellow fever vaccine. Source: PBMCs, taken on the day of the first yellow fever vaccination. CDR3 protein: CASFSNGGGNNSPLHF. The DNA for the CDR3 is TGTGCCAGCTTTTCGAACGGAGGGGGGAATAATTCACCCCTCCACTTT.